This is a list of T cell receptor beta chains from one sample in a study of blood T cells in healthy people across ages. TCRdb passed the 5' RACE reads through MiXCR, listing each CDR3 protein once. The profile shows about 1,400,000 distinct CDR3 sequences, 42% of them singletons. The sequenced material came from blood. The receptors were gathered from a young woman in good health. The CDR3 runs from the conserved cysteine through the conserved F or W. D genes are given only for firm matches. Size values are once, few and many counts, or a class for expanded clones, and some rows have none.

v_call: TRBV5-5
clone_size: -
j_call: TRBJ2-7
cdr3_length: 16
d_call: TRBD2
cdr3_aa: CASSLFASGTSYEQYF
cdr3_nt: TGTGCCAGCAGCTTGTTTGCTAGCGGGACCTCCTACGAGCAGTACTTC

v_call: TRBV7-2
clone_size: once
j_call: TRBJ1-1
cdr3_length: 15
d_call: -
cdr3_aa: CASSSSPGGNTEAFF
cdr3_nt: TGTGCCAGCAGCTCATCCCCCGGGGGGAACACTGAAGCTTTCTTT

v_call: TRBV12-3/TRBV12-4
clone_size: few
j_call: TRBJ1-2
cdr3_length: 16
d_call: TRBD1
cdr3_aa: CASSLNNRGDNYGYTF
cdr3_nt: TGTGCCAGCAGTTTAAATAACAGGGGCGATAACTATGGCTACACCTTC

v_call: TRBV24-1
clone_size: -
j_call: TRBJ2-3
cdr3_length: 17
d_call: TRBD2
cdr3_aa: CATSDREGTSGVNTQYF
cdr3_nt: TGTGCCACCAGTGACCGCGAAGGGACTAGCGGGGTAAATACGCAGTATTTT

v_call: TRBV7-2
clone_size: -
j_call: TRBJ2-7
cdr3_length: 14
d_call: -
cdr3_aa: CASSPQGPLNEQYF
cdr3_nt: TGTGCCAGCAGCCCACAGGGCCCGTTGAACGAGCAGTACTTC

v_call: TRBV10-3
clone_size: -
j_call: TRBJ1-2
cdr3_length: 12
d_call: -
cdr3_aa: CATRAINYGYTF
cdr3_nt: TGTGCCACGCGGGCGATTAACTATGGCTACACCTTC

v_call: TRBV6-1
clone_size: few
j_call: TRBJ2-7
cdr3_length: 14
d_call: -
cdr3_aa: CASSEAAVPYEQYF
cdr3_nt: TGTGCCAGCAGTGAAGCGGCAGTCCCCTACGAGCAGTACTTC

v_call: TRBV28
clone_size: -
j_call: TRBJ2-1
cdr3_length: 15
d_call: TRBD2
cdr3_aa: CASSPPSSGYNEQFF
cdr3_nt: TGTGCCAGCAGCCCTCCCTCTAGCGGGTACAATGAGCAGTTCTTC

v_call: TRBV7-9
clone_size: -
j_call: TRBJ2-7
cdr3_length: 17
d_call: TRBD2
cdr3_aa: CASSLALASGVIYEQYF
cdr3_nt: TGTGCCAGCAGCTTAGCCCTTGCTAGCGGGGTTATCTACGAGCAGTACTTC

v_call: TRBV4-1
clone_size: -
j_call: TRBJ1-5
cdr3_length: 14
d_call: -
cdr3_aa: CASSWTVTSQPQHF
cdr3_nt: TGCGCCAGCAGTTGGACGGTCACCAGTCAGCCCCAGCATTTT

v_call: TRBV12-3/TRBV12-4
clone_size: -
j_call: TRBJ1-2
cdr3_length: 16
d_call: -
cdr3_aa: CASSTYAGEGRNGYTF
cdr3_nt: TGTGCCAGCAGTACATACGCGGGCGAAGGTCGAAATGGCTACACCTTC

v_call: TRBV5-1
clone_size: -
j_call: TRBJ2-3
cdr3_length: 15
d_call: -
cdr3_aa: CASSLDLVGSDTQYF
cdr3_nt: TGCGCCAGCAGCTTGGATCTCGTGGGGAGCGATACGCAGTATTTT

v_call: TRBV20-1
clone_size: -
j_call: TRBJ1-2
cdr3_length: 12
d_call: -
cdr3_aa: CSARAVNYGYTF
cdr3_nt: TGCAGTGCTAGAGCGGTTAACTATGGCTACACCTTC